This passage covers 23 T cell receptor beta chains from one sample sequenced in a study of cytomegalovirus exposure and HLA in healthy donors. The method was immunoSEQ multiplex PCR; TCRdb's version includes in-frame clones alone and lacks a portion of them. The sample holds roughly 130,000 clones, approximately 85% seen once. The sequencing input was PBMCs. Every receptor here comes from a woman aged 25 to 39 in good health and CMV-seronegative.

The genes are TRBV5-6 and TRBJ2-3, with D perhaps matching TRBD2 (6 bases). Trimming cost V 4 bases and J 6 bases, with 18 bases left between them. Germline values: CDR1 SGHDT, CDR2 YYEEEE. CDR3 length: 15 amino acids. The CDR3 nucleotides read TGTGCCAGCAGCGCTCCGGGACTTTATGTTGATACGCAGTATTTT. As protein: CASSAPGLYVDTQYF.

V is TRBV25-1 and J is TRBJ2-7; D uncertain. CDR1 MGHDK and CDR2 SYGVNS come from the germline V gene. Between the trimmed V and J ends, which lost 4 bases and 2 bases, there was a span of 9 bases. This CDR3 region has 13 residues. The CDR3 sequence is CASSVAGTYEQYF. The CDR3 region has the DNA TGTGCCAGCAGTGTTGCAGGCACCTACGAGCAGTACTTC.

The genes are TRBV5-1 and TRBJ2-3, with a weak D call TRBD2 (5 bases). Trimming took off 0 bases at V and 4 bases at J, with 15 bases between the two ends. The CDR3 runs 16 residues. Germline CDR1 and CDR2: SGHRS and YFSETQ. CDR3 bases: TGCGCCAGCAGCTTGGGGACTTCGTGGCAGGCAGATACGCAGTATTTT. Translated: CASSLGTSWQADTQYF.

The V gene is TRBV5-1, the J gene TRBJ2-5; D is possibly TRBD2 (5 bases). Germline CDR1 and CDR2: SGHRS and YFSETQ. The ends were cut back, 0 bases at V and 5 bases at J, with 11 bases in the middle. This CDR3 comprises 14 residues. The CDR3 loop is CASSLVSGMETQYF. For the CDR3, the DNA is TGCGCCAGCAGCTTGGTATCGGGGATGGAGACCCAGTACTTC.

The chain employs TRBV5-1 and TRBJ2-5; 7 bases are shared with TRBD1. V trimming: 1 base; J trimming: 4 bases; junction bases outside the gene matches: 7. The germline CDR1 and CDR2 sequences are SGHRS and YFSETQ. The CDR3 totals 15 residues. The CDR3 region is CASSLTGVQTETQYF. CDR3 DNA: TGCGCCAGCAGCTTGACAGGGGTTCAGACAGAGACCCAGTACTTC.

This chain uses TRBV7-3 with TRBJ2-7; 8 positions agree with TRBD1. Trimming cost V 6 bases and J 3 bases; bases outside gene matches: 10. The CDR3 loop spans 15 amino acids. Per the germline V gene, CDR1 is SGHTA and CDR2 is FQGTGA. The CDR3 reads CASSLRTGSDYEQYF. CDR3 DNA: TGTGCCAGCAGTCTGAGGACAGGGAGCGACTACGAGCAGTACTTC.

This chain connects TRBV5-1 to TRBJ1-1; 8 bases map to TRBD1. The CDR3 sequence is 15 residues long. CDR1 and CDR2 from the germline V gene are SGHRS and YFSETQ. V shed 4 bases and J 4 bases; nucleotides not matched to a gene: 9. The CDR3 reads CASSVSGGGSTEAFF. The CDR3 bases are TGCGCCAGCAGCGTCTCAGGGGGCGGATCCACTGAAGCTTTCTTT.

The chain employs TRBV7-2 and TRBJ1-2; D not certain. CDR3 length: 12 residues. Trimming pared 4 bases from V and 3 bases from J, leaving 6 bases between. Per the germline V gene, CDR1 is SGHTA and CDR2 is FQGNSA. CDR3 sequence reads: CASSSQDYGYTF. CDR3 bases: TGTGCCAGCAGCTCCCAGGACTATGGCTACACCTTC.

CDR3 in DNA: TGTGCCAGCAGCTTACTGAACAGGGACACCGGGGAGCTGTTTTTT. It is translated as CASSLLNRDTGELFF. The chain carries TRBV7-8 and TRBJ2-2, with D maybe TRBD1 (6 bases). Germline V gene data show CDR1 as SGHVS and CDR2 as FQNEAQ. The CDR3 spans 15 residues. Trimming pared 2 bases from V and 3 bases from J, leaving 10 bases between.

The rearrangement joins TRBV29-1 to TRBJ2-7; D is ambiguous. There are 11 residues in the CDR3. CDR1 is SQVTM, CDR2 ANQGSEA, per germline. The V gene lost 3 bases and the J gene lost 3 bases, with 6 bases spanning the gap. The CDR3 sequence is CSVESNYEQYF. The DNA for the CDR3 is TGCAGCGTTGAGTCCAACTACGAGCAGTACTTC.

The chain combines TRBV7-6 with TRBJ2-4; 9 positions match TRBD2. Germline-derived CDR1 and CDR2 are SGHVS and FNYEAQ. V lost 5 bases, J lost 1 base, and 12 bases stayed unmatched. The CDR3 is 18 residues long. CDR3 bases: TGTGCCAGCAGCCGCGAGGCTAGCGGGGTTGTTGCCAAAAACATTCAGTACTTC. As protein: CASSREASGVVAKNIQYF.

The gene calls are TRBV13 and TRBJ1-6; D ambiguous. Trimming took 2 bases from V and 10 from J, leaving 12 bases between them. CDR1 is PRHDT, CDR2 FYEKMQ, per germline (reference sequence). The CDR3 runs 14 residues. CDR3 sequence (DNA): TGTGCCAGCAGCTTACGGGTATCTGGCTCACCCCTCCACTTT. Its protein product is CASSLRVSGSPLHF. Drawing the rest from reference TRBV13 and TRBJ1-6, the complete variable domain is AAGVIQSPRHLIKEKRETATLKCYPIPRHDTVYWYQQGPGQDPQFLISFYEKMQSDKGSIPDRFSAQQFSDYHSELNMSSLELGDSALYFCASSLRVSGSPLHFGNGTRLTVT.

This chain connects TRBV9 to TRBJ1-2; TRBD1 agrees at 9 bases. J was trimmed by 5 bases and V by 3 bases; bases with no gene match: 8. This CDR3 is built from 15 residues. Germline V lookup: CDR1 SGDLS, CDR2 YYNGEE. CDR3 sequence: CASSASQGARYGYTF. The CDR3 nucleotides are TGTGCCAGCAGCGCATCACAGGGGGCTCGGTATGGCTACACCTTC.

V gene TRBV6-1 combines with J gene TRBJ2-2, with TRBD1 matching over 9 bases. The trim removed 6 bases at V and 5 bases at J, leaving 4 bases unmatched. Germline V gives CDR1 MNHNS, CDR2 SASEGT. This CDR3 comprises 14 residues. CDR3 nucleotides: TGTGCCAGCAGGGTGACAGGGGGTACCGGGGAGCTGTTTTTT. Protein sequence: CASRVTGGTGELFF.

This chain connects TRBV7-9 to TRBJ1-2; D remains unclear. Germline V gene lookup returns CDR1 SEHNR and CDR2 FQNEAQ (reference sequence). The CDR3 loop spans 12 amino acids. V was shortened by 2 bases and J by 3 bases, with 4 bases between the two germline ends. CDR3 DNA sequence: TGTGCCAGCAGCTTAACTGACTATGGCTACACCTTC. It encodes CASSLTDYGYTF.

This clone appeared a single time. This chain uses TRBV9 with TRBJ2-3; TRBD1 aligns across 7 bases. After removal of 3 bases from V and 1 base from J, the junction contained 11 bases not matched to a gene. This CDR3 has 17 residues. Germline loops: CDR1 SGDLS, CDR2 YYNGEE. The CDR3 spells CASSGGPAGGRTDTQYF. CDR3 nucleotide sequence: TGTGCCAGCAGCGGGGGTCCGGCAGGGGGACGCACAGATACGCAGTATTTT.

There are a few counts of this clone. DNA of the CDR3: TGTGCCAGCAGCCTCGACTCGGGGTCCCATCAGCCCCAGCATTTT. Translated, it gives CASSLDSGSHQPQHF. The chain is built from TRBV2 and TRBJ1-5; no clear D. Germline lookup yields CDR1 SNHLY and CDR2 FYNNEI. V was clipped by 6 bases and J by 5 bases, with 17 bases between them. There are 15 residues in the CDR3.

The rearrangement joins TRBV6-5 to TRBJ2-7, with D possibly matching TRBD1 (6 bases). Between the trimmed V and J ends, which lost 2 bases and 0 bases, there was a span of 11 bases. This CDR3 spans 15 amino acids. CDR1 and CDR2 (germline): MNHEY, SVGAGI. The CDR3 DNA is TGTGCCAGCAGTTACGCCAGGACAGACTCCTACGAGCAGTACTTC. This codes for CASSYARTDSYEQYF.

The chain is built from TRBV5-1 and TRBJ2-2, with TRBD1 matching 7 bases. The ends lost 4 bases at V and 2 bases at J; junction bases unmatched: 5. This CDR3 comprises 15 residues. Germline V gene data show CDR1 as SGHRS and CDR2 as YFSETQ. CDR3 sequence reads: CASSLRTGNTGELFF. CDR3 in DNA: TGCGCCAGCAGCCTTCGGACAGGCAACACCGGGGAGCTGTTTTTT.

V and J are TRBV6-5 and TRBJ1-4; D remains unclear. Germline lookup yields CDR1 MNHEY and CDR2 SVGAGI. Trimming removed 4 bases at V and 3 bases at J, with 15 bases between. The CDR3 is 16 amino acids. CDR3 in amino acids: CASSSRIQTANEKLFF. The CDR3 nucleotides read TGTGCCAGCAGTTCCAGGATTCAAACGGCTAATGAAAAACTGTTTTTT.

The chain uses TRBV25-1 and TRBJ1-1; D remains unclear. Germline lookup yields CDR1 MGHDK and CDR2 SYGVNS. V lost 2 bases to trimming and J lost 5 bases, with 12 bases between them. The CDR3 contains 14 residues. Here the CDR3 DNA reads TGTGCCAGCAGTGAACCCCGCTCGGGGACTGAAGCTTTCTTT. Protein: CASSEPRSGTEAFF.

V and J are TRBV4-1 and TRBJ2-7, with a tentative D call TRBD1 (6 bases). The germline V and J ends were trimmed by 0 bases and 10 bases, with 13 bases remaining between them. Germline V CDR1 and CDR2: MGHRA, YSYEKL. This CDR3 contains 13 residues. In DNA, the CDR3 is TGCGCCAGCAGCCAAGACAGGGGAACTCCACAGTACTTC. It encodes CASSQDRGTPQYF.

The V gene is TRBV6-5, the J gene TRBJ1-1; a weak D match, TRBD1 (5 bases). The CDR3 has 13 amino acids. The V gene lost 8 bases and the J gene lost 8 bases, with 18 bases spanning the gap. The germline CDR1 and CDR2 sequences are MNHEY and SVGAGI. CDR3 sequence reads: CASQKNPDKEAFF. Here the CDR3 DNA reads TGTGCCAGCCAGAAAAACCCGGACAAAGAAGCTTTCTTT.